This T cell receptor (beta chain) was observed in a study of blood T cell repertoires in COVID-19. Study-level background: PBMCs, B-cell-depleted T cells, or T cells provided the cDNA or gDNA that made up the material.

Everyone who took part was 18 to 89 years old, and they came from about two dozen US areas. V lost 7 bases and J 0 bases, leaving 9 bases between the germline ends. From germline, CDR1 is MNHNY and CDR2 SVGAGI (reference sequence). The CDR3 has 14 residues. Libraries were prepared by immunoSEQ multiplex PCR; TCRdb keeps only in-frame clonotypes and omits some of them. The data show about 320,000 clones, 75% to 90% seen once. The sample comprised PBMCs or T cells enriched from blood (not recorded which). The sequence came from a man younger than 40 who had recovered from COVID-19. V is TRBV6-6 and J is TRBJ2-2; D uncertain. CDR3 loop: CASKSGANTGELFF. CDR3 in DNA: TGTGCCAGCAAGTCGGGTGCGAACACCGGGGAGCTGTTTTTT.